This TCR beta chain appears in the sequencing data of a study of cytomegalovirus exposure and HLA in healthy donors. Findings of the study overall: Roughly even sequencing depth across donors was the assumption behind the presence/absence analyses.

The primer mix had 60 Vbeta and 13 Jbeta primers. Profiled with immunoSEQ multiplex PCR; TCRdb holds only in-frame clones, not every one. Among more than 150,000 clones listed, roughly 82% were seen once. CDR1 is SGHTA, CDR2 FQGNSA, per germline. V was shortened by 1 base and J by 4 bases, with 9 bases between the two germline ends. The CDR3 contains 14 residues. Remarks on this clone: The antigen is undetermined.

Sequencing input: PBMCs. This receptor was obtained from a man aged 35 to 55 in good health and CMV-seronegative. The genes are TRBV7-2 and TRBJ2-3, with D perhaps matching TRBD2 (6 bases). CDR3 region: CASSLGRDADTQYF. In nucleotides, the CDR3 is TGTGCCAGCAGCTTAGGGCGGGACGCAGATACGCAGTATTTT. Looking up the rest from reference TRBV7-2 and TRBJ2-3 gives the full variable domain: GAGVSQSPSNKVTEKGKDVELRCDPISGHTALYWYRQSLGQGLEFLIYFQGNSAPDKSGLPSDRFSAERTGGSVSTLTIQRTQQEDSAVYLCASSLGRDADTQYFGPGTRLTVL.